This TCR beta chain was identified during a study of beta chain features in type 1 diabetes. The investigators reverse transcribed all of the isolated RNA, so they sequenced expressed TCRB transcripts. The protocol was immunoSEQ multiplex PCR, while the TCRdb copy is restricted to in-frame clones and leaves out a portion. Of approximately 120,000 clones in the sample, approximately 15% were seen once. Averaging approximately 0.11 L, one heparinised blood draw came from each individual donor. Over 95% purity was reached by all sorted populations. Turning to this clone: The antigen is unknown.

Overall study findings and caveats: In all four CD4+ subsets, TCRB CDR3 length was significantly, moderately reduced in type 1 diabetes.

The source is a man aged 18 to 35 with type 1 diabetes. Sequencing input: central memory CD4+ T cells from blood.

The CDR3 DNA is TGCGCCAGCAGTGATTCGGCAGGGCCTCTCCCCTTCTCTGGGGCCAACGTCCTGACTTTC. Its protein is CASSDSAGPLPFSGANVLTF. The rearrangement joins TRBV10-2 to TRBJ2-6, with a possible D match to TRBD1 (5 bases). V lost 3 bases and J 0 bases, leaving 21 bases between the germline ends. Germline V gives CDR1 WSHSY, CDR2 SAAADI. The CDR3 runs 20 residues.